These T cell receptor beta chains were read from a single sample in a study of a mutant IDH1 vaccine in newly diagnosed glioma. Sequenced by immunoSEQ multiplex PCR; TCRdb stores in-frame clones only, minus some. In the table there are about 41,000 clones, 80% to 90% of which are singletons. Antigens of these TCRs are unknown. The material was PBMCs, obtained from a glioma patient whose treatment included an IDH1 peptide vaccine. These receptors came from a man in his forties with glioma. CDR3s include the opening cysteine and the closing phenylalanine or tryptophan. Fields, in order: D gene, J gene, V gene, clone size, CDR3 DNA, CDR3 protein. D genes are given only for firm matches. Where a row states a size, it is once, few, many or the class of an expanded clone; other rows omit it.

- | TRBJ1-1 | TRBV7-2 | - | TGTGCCAGCAGCCCACCAGCTCGGGGGTTGGGCACTGAAGCTTTCTTT | CASSPPARGLGTEAFF
- | TRBJ1-2 | TRBV30 | - | TGTGCCTGGAGTCCCGGAGGTTATACAATTTCTAACTATGGCTACACCTTC | CAWSPGGYTISNYGYTF
TRBD1 | TRBJ2-2 | TRBV5-1 | - | TGCGCCAGCAGCCTCCGGGACAGGGTCCCCGGGGAGCTGTTTTTT | CASSLRDRVPGELFF
- | TRBJ2-3 | TRBV7-4 | - | TGTGCCAGCAGCTCCTCTAACAGGACAGATACGCAGTATTTT | CASSSSNRTDTQYF
TRBD1 | TRBJ1-1 | TRBV7-2 | - | TGTGCCAGCAGCTTCACGACGTACAGGGGGCAACGCGCTTTCTTT | CASSFTTYRGQRAFF
TRBD1 | TRBJ2-4 | TRBV29-1 | - | TGCAGCGTCATACCGGGACAGGGGCTAGGCAAAAACATTCAGTACTTC | CSVIPGQGLGKNIQYF
TRBD1 | TRBJ2-7 | TRBV5-1 | - | TGCGCCAGCAGCCTGGGGGACAGAACCTACGAGCAGTACTTC | CASSLGDRTYEQYF
- | TRBJ2-6 | TRBV5-1 | - | TGCGCCAGCAGCTTGCCCGGGGCAGGGGCCAACGTCCTGACTTTC | CASSLPGAGANVLTF
- | TRBJ1-1 | TRBV19 | - | TGTGCCAGTAGTCTCGAGGGGTTGAACACTGAAGCTTTCTTT | CASSLEGLNTEAFF
- | TRBJ1-5 | TRBV9 | - | TGTGCCAGCAGCGCAACGGGGTTAAGCAATCAGCCCCAGCATTTT | CASSATGLSNQPQHF
- | TRBJ2-2 | TRBV18 | few | TGTGCCAGCTCATTCGACAGGAACACCGGGGAGCTGTTTTTT | CASSFDRNTGELFF
TRBD1 | TRBJ1-5 | TRBV6-1 | - | TGTGCCAGCAGTTTCACAGGGGTGGGGTCGGCCCAGCATTTT | CASSFTGVGSAQHF